Here is one T cell receptor beta chain with its context. The table came from immunoSEQ multiplex PCR; TCRdb's copy has only in-frame clones and leaves some out. The sample has 100,000 to 120,000 clones; about three quarters are singletons. These data come from a study of blood T cell repertoires in COVID-19. Across the study: The origin of the acute and convalescent COVID-19 samples was the United States, Italy and Spain.

The sequencing sample was made of peripheral blood. This TCR was sampled from an elderly woman with active or convalescent COVID-19.

CDR3 protein: CASSPGTTIEETQYF. CDR3 DNA: TGTGCCAGCAGCCCCGGGACAACCATTGAAGAGACCCAGTACTTC. This chain uses TRBV5-6 with TRBJ2-5, with D possibly being TRBD1 (6 bases). The CDR3 runs 15 residues. V lost 4 bases and J lost 3, with 16 bases in between. The germline V gene encodes CDR1 SGHDT and CDR2 YYEEEE.